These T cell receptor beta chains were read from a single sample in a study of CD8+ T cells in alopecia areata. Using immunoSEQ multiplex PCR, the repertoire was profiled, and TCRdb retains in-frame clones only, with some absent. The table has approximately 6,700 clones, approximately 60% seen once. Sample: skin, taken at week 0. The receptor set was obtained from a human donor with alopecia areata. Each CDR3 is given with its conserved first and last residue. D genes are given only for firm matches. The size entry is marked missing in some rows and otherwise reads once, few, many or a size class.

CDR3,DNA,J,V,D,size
CAISESITEYGYTF,TGTGCCATCAGTGAGTCAATAACAGAGTATGGCTACACCTTC,TRBJ1-2,TRBV10-3,NA,few
CATSLGTGAGNEQFF,TGTGCCACCAGCCTGGGGACAGGGGCAGGGAATGAGCAGTTCTTC,TRBJ2-1,TRBV15,TRBD1,few
CASSLHEQFF,TGTGCCAGCAGTTTACATGAGCAGTTCTTC,TRBJ2-1,TRBV28,NA,NA
CASSPPWPGTGYNEQFF,TGTGCCAGCTCACCACCATGGCCCGGGACAGGATACAATGAGCAGTTCTTC,TRBJ2-1,TRBV18,TRBD1,NA
CASSGRTSGSREQYF,TGTGCCAGCAGCGGAAGGACTAGCGGGAGCCGCGAGCAGTACTTC,TRBJ2-7,TRBV5-6,TRBD2,NA
CASSPRRTSGRAVETQYF,TGTGCCAGCAGCCCTCGCCGGACTAGCGGGAGGGCCGTAGAGACCCAGTACTTC,TRBJ2-5,TRBV5-6,TRBD2,once
CASSDIFKNTEAFF,TGTGCCAGCAGTGACATATTCAAGAACACTGAAGCTTTCTTT,TRBJ1-1,TRBV6-1,NA,NA
CASSSNGGNTEAFF,TGCGCCAGCAGCTCGAACGGGGGGAACACTGAAGCTTTCTTT,TRBJ1-1,TRBV4-1,NA,NA
CASSLDDRVVYGYTF,TGCGCCAGCAGCTTGGACGACAGGGTCGTATATGGCTACACCTTC,TRBJ1-2,TRBV5-1,TRBD1,NA
CASSLTGTPRRGDGNTEAFF,TGTGCCAGCAGCTTAACGGGGACCCCTCGAAGGGGGGACGGGAACACTGAAGCTTTCTTT,TRBJ1-1,TRBV7-3,NA,few